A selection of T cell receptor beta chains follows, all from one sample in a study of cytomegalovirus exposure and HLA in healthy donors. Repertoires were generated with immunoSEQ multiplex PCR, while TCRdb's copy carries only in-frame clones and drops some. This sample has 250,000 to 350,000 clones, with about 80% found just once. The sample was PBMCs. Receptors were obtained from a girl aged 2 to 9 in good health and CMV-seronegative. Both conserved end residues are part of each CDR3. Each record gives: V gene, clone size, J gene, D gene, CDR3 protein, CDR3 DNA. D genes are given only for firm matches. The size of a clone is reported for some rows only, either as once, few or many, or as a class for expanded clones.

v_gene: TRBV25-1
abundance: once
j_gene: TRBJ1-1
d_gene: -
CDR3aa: CASSVSGYTEAFF
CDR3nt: TGTGCCAGCAGTGTATCGGGGTACACTGAAGCTTTCTTT

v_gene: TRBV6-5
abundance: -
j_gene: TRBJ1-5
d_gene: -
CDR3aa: CASSPGENQPQHF
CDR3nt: TGTGCCAGCAGTCCCGGTGAAAATCAGCCCCAGCATTTT

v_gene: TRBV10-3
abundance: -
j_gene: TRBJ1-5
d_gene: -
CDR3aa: CAISESLSQPQHF
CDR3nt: TGTGCCATCAGTGAGTCTTTGAGTCAGCCCCAGCATTTT

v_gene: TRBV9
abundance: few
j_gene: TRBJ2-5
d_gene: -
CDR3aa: CASSVGVLGLGETQYF
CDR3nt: TGTGCCAGCAGCGTCGGGGTTTTAGGGCTCGGGGAGACCCAGTACTTC

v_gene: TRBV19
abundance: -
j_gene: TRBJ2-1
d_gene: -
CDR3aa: CASSATVNEQFF
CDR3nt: TGTGCCAGTAGTGCCACAGTCAATGAGCAGTTCTTC

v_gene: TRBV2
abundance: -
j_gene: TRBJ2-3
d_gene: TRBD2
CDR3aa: CASSTLAIAGGRSDTQYF
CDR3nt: TGTGCCAGCAGCACCCTAGCCATAGCGGGAGGGCGATCAGATACGCAGTATTTT

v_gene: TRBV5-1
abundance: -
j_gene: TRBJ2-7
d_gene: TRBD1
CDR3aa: CASSLGTGPHEQYF
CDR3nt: TGCGCCAGCAGCTTGGGGACAGGGCCGCACGAGCAGTACTTC

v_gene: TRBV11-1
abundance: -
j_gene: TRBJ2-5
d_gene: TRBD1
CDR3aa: CASSFTGGGETQYF
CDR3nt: TGTGCCAGCAGCTTTACAGGGGGCGGTGAGACCCAGTACTTC

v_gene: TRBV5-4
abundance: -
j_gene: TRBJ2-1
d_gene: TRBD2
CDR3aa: CASSPKGGGVEIEQFF
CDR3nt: TGTGCCAGCAGCCCCAAAGGTGGGGGGGTTGAGATTGAGCAGTTCTTC

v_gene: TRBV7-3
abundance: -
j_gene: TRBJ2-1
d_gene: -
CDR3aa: CASSSGTYNEQFF
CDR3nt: TGTGCCAGCAGCTCCGGGACTTACAATGAGCAGTTCTTC

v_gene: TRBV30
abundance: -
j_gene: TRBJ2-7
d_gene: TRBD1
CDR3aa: CAWSGDRGVHEQYF
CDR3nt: TGTGCCTGGAGTGGGGACAGGGGAGTGCACGAGCAGTACTTC

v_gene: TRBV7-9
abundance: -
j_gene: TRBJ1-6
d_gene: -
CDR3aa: CASSLGGNRSPLHF
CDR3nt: TGTGCCAGCAGCTTAGGCGGTAATCGCTCACCCCTCCACTTT

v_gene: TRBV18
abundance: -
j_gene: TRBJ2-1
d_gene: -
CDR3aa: CASSPDYRQNEQFF
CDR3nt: TGTGCCAGCTCACCGGATTATAGACAAAATGAGCAGTTCTTC

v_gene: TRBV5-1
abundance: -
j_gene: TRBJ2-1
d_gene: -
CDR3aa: CASSLALGLNYNEQFF
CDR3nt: TGCGCCAGCAGCTTGGCCTTGGGACTGAACTACAATGAGCAGTTCTTC

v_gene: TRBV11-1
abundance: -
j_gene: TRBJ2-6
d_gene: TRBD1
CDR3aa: CASSLETGPLSGANVLTF
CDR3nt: TGTGCCAGCAGCTTAGAGACAGGGCCCCTCTCTGGGGCCAACGTCCTGACTTTC

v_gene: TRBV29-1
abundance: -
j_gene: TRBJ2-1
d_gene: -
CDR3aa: CSVEGAGIPYNEQFF
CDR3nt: TGCAGCGTTGAGGGGGCAGGGATCCCCTACAATGAGCAGTTCTTC

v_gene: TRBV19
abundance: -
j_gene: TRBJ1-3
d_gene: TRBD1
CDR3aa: CASSIPDRAGNTIYF
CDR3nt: TGTGCCAGTAGTATCCCCGACAGGGCTGGAAACACCATATATTTT

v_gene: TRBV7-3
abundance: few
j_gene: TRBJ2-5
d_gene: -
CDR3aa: CASSLTREETQYF
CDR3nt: TGTGCCAGCAGCTTAACCCGGGAGGAGACCCAGTACTTC

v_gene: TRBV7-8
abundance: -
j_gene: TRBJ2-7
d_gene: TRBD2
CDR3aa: CASSVSGRRSKGTYEQYF
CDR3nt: TGTGCCAGCAGCGTTAGCGGGAGGCGTAGTAAAGGGACTTACGAGCAGTACTTC

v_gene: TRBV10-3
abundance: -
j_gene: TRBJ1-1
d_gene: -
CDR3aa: CAISDRHGTNTEAFF
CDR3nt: TGTGCCATCAGTGACAGGCATGGCACGAACACTGAAGCTTTCTTT

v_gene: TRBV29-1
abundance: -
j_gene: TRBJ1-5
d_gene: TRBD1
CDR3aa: CSVGTGGNQPQHF
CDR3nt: TGCAGCGTTGGGACAGGGGGGAATCAGCCCCAGCATTTT

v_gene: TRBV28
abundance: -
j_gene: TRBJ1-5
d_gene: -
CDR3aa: CSARGGAGNQPQHF
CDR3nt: TGTTCCGCTCGGGGGGGCGCGGGTAATCAGCCCCAGCATTTT

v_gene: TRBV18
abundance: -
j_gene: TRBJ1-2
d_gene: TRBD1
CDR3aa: CASSPGQGVSGGYTF
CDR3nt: TGTGCCAGCTCACCCGGACAGGGTGTCAGTGGTGGCTACACCTTC

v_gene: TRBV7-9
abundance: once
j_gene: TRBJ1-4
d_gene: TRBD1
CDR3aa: CASSRQGQDEKLFF
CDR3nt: TGTGCCAGCAGCCGACAGGGCCAAGACGAAAAACTGTTTTTT

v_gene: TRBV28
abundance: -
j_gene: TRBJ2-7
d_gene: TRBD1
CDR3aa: CASSLVIPGQGPASGSFEQYF
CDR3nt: TGTGCCAGCAGTTTAGTTATCCCGGGACAGGGGCCAGCGAGTGGTTCTTTCGAGCAGTACTTC

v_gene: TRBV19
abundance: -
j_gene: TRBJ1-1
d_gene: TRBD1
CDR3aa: CASSMRSGQGNTEAFF
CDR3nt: TGTGCCAGTAGTATGCGTTCGGGACAGGGGAACACTGAAGCTTTCTTT

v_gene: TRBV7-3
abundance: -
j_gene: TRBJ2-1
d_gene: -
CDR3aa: CASSLSKSSYNEQFF
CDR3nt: TGTGCCAGCAGCTTATCGAAGAGCTCCTACAATGAGCAGTTCTTC

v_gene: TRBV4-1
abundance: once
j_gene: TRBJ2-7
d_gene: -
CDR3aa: CASSQQITFFTYEQYF
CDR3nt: TGCGCCAGCAGCCAACAGATCACATTTTTCACCTACGAGCAGTACTTC

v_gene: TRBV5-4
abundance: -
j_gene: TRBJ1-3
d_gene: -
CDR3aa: CASSLRGGNTIYF
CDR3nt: TGTGCCAGCAGCTTACGGGGAGGAAACACCATATATTTT

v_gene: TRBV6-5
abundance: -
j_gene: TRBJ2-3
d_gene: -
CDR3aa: CASSLGGESPDTQYF
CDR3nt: TGTGCCAGCAGTCTGGGCGGGGAGTCCCCAGATACGCAGTATTTT

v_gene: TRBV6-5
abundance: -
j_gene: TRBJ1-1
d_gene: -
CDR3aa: CASSYGGRAFF
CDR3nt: TGTGCCAGCAGTTACGGAGGGCGGGCTTTCTTT

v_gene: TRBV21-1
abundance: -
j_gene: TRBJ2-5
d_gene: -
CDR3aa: CASSTPQETQYF
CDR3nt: TGTGCCAGTAGTACCCCACAAGAGACCCAGTACTTC

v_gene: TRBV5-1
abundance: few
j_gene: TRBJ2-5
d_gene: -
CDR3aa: CASSLSVAWRETQYF
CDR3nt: TGCGCCAGCAGCTTGAGTGTCGCTTGGAGAGAGACCCAGTACTTC

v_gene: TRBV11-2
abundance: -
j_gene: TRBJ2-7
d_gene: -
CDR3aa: CASSLRGTPYEQYF
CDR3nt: TGTGCCAGCAGCTTACGGGGGACCCCCTACGAGCAGTACTTC

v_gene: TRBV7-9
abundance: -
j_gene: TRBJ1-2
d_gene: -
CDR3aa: CSSSFGQPRGYTF
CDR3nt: TGTTCCAGCAGCTTCGGACAACCGAGGGGCTACACCTTC

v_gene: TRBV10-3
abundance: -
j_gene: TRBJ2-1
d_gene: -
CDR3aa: CAIGRARQGPYNEQFF
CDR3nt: TGTGCCATCGGAAGGGCGAGGCAGGGCCCCTACAATGAGCAGTTCTTC

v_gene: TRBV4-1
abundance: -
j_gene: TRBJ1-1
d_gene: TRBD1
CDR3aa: CASSQGRGQMFRNTEAFF
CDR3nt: TGCGCCAGCAGCCAAGGTAGGGGGCAGATGTTTAGGAACACTGAAGCTTTCTTT

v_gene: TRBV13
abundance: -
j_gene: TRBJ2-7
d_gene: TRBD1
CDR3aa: CASSLGTGTGFYEQYF
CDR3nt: TGTGCCAGCAGCTTAGGAACCGGGACAGGGTTCTACGAGCAGTACTTC

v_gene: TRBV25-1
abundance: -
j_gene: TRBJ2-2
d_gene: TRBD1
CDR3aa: CASSDDRVFGELFF
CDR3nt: TGTGCCAGCAGTGACGACAGGGTTTTCGGGGAGCTGTTTTTT

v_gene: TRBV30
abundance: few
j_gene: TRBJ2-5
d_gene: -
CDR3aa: CAWSSVETQYF
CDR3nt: TGTGCCTGGAGTTCGGTAGAGACCCAGTACTTC

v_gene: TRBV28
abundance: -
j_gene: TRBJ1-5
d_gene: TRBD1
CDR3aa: CASNRQGSRQPQHF
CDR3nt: TGTGCCAGCAATCGACAGGGAAGCCGTCAGCCCCAGCATTTT

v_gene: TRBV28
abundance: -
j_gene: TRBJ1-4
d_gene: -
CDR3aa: CASSLKLAGDEKLFF
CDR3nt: TGTGCCAGCAGTTTAAAGCTGGCGGGGGATGAAAAACTGTTTTTT